This T cell receptor (beta chain) originates from a study of shared clonotypes between healthy human individuals (TCRdb year 2020). A note on the overall study: The cohort included a few men and a couple of women between 18 and 49 years of age. Per donor, three plates each were used for CD4 naive and CD4 memory, two for CD8 naive, and one for CD8 memory. The study deeply sequenced blood TCR repertoires of five healthy adults to estimate repertoire size and the extent of clonotype sharing between individuals. To increase sequencing depth and limit assay-specific biases, different laboratories used diverse techniques to prepare libraries and sequence TCR repertoires. Leukapheresis yielded between about 0.85 and 10 billion PBMCs per donor.

TCR CDR3 regions were amplified from genomic DNA by multiplex PCR using the deep immunoSEQ assay. Extracted genomic DNA from each cell subset was spread evenly across all wells of several immunoSEQ 96-well plates, with each plate serving as a replicate. For sorted subsets, each replicate PCR was loaded with roughly 190 ng genomic DNA, equivalent to 30,000 to 35,000 T cell genomes. Purified libraries were quantified with a Qubit 3.0 fluorometer, sized on a Bioanalyzer 2100, and re-quantified with the KAPA Library Quantification kit. Each immunoSEQ 96-well plate was sequenced on its own single-read 150-cycle Illumina NextSeq 550 flow cell. Per the source publication's procedure: Because the immunoSEQ output held only junctional sequences and lacked quality scores, the filtering could not match the filtering applied to full-length reads. Sequences were annotated with PyIR, a Python wrapper for IgBLAST v1.9, using IMGT germline references to assign V/J genes and CDR3. Reads were removed for weak V/J assignments (E-value above 1e-6), missing CDR3, stop codons, out-of-frame junctions, or ambiguous translated residues. V3J clonotypes were defined as sequences sharing the same inferred V gene, J gene, and CDR3 amino acid sequence. To compute the percentage overlap between repertoires, the number of shared unique clonotypes was divided by the size of the smaller repertoire. Three approaches were used to assess repertoire richness: RTK rarefaction, the Chao1 estimator, and Recon v2.1 estimates of unobserved clonotypes. OLGA was used to compute generation probabilities for all TCRbeta clonotypes that the gDNA method yielded from four donors. The clones in this table, taken by TCRdb from immuneACCESS, are in-frame only. Not every clone is retained; where verified, under half of the shortfall comes from an unresolved V gene, and the cause of the rest is unknown. D and trimming come from the DNA, and the V and J calls and clone size come from that table. This sample comprises 950,000 to 1,300,000 clones, approximately 70% of them detected only once. The top ten clonotypes cover about 1.5% of the sample.

Deletion took 3 bases off V and 3 bases off J, with a span of 3 bases between the germline ends. According to the germline V gene, CDR1 reads SGHAT and CDR2 reads FQNNGV. The CDR3 runs 11 amino acids, cysteine and phenylalanine included. Just CDR3 DNA is preserved here, 33 bases in frame from base 1. Results and caveats for the whole study, not just this receptor: Incomplete sequencing was indicated by rarefaction of sorted-subset datasets, despite the large sequencing depth. Across four donors, 5% to 6% of naive CD4, 3% to 4% of naive CD8, under 2.5% of memory CD4, and roughly 0.4% of memory CD8 clonotypes were shared. Compared with non-shared clonotypes, the clonotypes found in all four sorted-subset donors had higher generation probabilities. Pairwise subsampling led to the expectation that sequencing depth would affect the degree of clonotype sharing among donors. Sampling was restricted to blood, and TCR repertoires in tissues likely differ from the TCR repertoires found in blood. Because the study included a small number of donors, the genetic and exposure-history diversity represented was limited. Estimated clonotype richness was generally larger for naive than for memory subsets.

Donors were healthy HIV-negative adults with no recently reported acute infections or vaccinations. Every donor was a Caucasian adult living in Nashville, Tennessee, USA. CD4+ T cells were enriched by magnetic negative selection, after which naive cells were positively selected on CD45RA and the negative fraction was taken as the memory subset. Blood was obtained by leukapheresis, after which PBMCs were separated by Ficoll-Histopaque density gradient centrifugation and cryopreserved in liquid nitrogen vapor phase. Purity and quantity of every magnetically sorted T cell population were checked by analytical flow cytometry. Genomic DNA was isolated from every sorted fraction and measured by UV absorbance on a Nanodrop 2000c. As for this clone: The specificity of this receptor is unknown. This likely traces to a read error, being one base from a far larger clone.

This clonotype was sampled from a man in his late teens or twenties in good health. Source material: memory CD4+ T cells sorted from blood. The sample's cell subset or site label, decoded: CD45RA-negative fraction. This receptor chain uses TRBV11-2 and TRBJ2-7; the D gene remains uncertain. The DNA sequence is given as TGTGCCAGCAGCTTGGACTACGAGCAGTACTTC. Translated, this gives CASSLDYEQYF. With all but the CDR3 taken from the reference TRBV11-2 and TRBJ2-7 genes, the full variable domain is: EAGVAQSPRYKIIEKRQSVAFWCNPISGHATLYWYQQILGQGPKLLIQFQNNGVVDDSQLPKDRFSAERLKGVDSTLKIQPAKLEDSAVYLCASSLDYEQYFGPGTRLTVT.